What follows are 19 T cell receptor beta chains derived from one specimen sequenced in a study of blood T cell repertoires in COVID-19. Assay used: immunoSEQ multiplex PCR; TCRdb lists only in-frame clones, some missing. This sample yields about 210,000 clones, of which about 91% are seen a single time; around 1.2% belongs to the top ten. The sequenced sample was peripheral blood. Every receptor here comes from a man aged 30 to 39 with acute or convalescent COVID-19.

The rearrangement uses TRBV2 and TRBJ2-5; no clear D gene. V gave up 3 bases and J gave up 2 bases, with 13 bases separating them. This CDR3 spans 15 amino acids. Germline CDR1 is SNHLY and CDR2 is FYNNEI. The CDR3 loop reads CASSENYGWQETQYF. The CDR3 DNA follows: TGTGCCAGCAGTGAGAACTACGGATGGCAAGAGACCCAGTACTTC.

This chain links TRBV27 with TRBJ2-7; 9 nucleotides align to TRBD1. CDR1 and CDR2 from the germline V gene are MNHEY and SMNVEV (reference sequence). The CDR3 is made up of 15 amino acids. The ends lost 4 bases at V and 4 bases at J; junction bases unmatched: 8. The CDR3 sequence: CASSSGQGLLYEQYF. The CDR3 DNA reads as TGTGCCAGCAGTTCGGGACAGGGCCTTTTGTACGAGCAGTACTTC.

This clone was picked up one time. V is TRBV5-1 and J is TRBJ1-2; D call uncertain. Per germline, CDR1 SGHRS and CDR2 YFSETQ. The CDR3 has 15 residues. Trimming took 1 base from V and 3 from J, leaving 13 bases between them. The CDR3 sequence is CASSLYSSFDYGYTF. The CDR3 bases are TGCGCCAGCAGCTTGTACAGTTCCTTTGACTATGGCTACACCTTC.

The chain uses TRBV18 and TRBJ2-6; D is perhaps TRBD1 (5 bases). Trimming took 5 bases from V and 1 from J, leaving 27 bases between them. CDR3 length equals 21 residues. Germline V gene data show CDR1 as KGHSH and CDR2 as LQKENI. The CDR3 region has the DNA TGTGCCAGCTCAACTTACAGGAGCCCCAACCTACCCCTTTCTGGGGCCAACGTCCTGACTTTC. This sequence encodes CASSTYRSPNLPLSGANVLTF.

The V call is TRBV19, the J call TRBJ2-6; no clear D. Trimming pared 2 bases from V and 0 bases from J, leaving 5 bases between. Per germline, CDR1 LNHDA and CDR2 SQIVND (reference sequence). The CDR3 consists of 15 residues. CDR3 DNA: TGTGCCAGTAGTATAACGGTCTCTGGGGCCAACGTCCTGACTTTC. Encoded protein: CASSITVSGANVLTF.

V usage is TRBV6-2 or TRBV6-3 and J usage is TRBJ1-5; D ambiguous. CDR1 is MNHEY and CDR2 is SVGEGT in the germline V gene. The CDR3 extends over 13 amino acids. V was cut by 0 bases and J by 6 bases, with 6 bases left in between. Here the CDR3 DNA reads TGTGCCAGCAGTTACTCGTTTCTTCAGCCCCAGCATTTT. Its protein is CASSYSFLQPQHF.

This clone is a singleton in its sample. The V call is TRBV19, the J call TRBJ1-6; 8 bases are shared with TRBD1. CDR3 length equals 13 residues. In germline, CDR1 is LNHDA, CDR2 SQIVND (reference sequence). The V gene end was trimmed by 11 bases and the J gene end by 9 bases; junction bases not matched to a gene: 9. CDR3 sequence (DNA): TGTGCCGCACGACAGGGGTTTGGTTCACCCCTCCACTTT. As protein: CAARQGFGSPLHF.

V and J are TRBV11-2 and TRBJ2-7; 7 bases are shared with TRBD1. CDR3 length: 17 amino acids. CDR1 is SGHAT and CDR2 is FQNNGV in the germline V gene. V lost 8 bases and J lost 1; bases outside the gene matches: 17. The CDR3 loop is CASLPTGRTGASYEQYF. CDR3 DNA sequence: TGTGCCAGCCTTCCCACGGGCCGCACAGGGGCTTCCTACGAGCAGTACTTC.

V is TRBV5-1 and J is TRBJ1-5; perhaps TRBD1 as D (6 bases). CDR3 length: 15 amino acids. The germline V gene has CDR1 SGHRS and CDR2 YFSETQ. The V and J ends lost 6 bases and 0 bases respectively, with 13 bases between them. CDR3 residues: CASTRTDDSNQPQHF. CDR3 nucleotides: TGCGCCAGCACTCGGACAGACGATAGCAATCAGCCCCAGCATTTT.

The sample holds one count of this clone. The chain joins TRBV27 to TRBJ1-1, with D unclear. V lost 1 base and J lost 2, with 8 bases in between. The CDR3 runs 14 residues. Germline V CDR1 and CDR2: MNHEY, SMNVEV (reference sequence). The CDR3 sequence: CASSLWRGNTEAFF. CDR3 DNA: TGTGCCAGCAGTTTATGGCGGGGAAACACTGAAGCTTTCTTT.

The CDR3, as DNA: TGTGCCACCAAAACGGAAGAGACCCAGTACTTC. Its protein is CATKTEETQYF. The chain recombines TRBV10-3 with TRBJ2-5; no clear D gene. CDR3 length: 11 residues. CDR1 is ENHRY, CDR2 SYGVKD, per germline. The V end was cut by 10 bases, the J end by 3 bases, with 9 bases between.

V and J are TRBV7-9 and TRBJ2-1; TRBD2 matches at 11 bases. The V and J ends lost 5 bases and 5 bases, in that order; junction bases with no gene match: 11. CDR1 is SEHNR and CDR2 is FQNEAQ in the germline V gene (reference sequence). This CDR3 region has 17 residues. The CDR3 spells CASSPPWGLAANNEQFF. As DNA, the CDR3 is TGTGCCAGCAGCCCACCATGGGGACTAGCGGCTAACAATGAGCAGTTCTTC.

The CDR3 nucleotides read TGTGCCAGCAGTTTAGCGGCGTTTTTAGGCTACACCTTC. It codes for CASSLAAFLGYTF. The chain uses TRBV28 and TRBJ1-2; unclear D gene. The CDR3 runs 13 residues. CDR1 is MDHEN, CDR2 SYDVKM, per germline. Trimming removed 2 bases from V and 8 bases from J, with 12 bases in between.

The chain recombines TRBV19 with TRBJ2-1; 12 bases agree with TRBD2. The CDR3 has 15 residues. Germline CDR1 is LNHDA and CDR2 is SQIVND (reference sequence). With 8 bases clipped from V and 6 bases from J, the junction kept 8 bases outside the gene matches. CDR3 nucleotides: TGTGCCAGTGAGACCGGGACTAGCGGGTCCAATGAGCAGTTCTTC. It specifies CASETGTSGSNEQFF. The full variable domain, in which reference TRBV19 and TRBJ2-1 provide the parts outside the CDR3, is DGGITQSPKYLFRKEGQNVTLSCEQNLNHDAMYWYRQDPGQGLRLIYYSQIVNDFQKGDIAEGYSVSREKKESFPLTVTSAQKNPTAFYLCASETGTSGSNEQFFGPGTRLTVL.

V is TRBV5-1 and J is TRBJ1-5, with 11 bases lining up with TRBD1. V shed 3 bases, J shed 4 bases, and the junction held 3 bases outside the gene matches. Germline values: CDR1 SGHRS, CDR2 YFSETQ. There are 15 residues in the CDR3. CDR3 protein: CASSSGTGGNQPQHF. In DNA, the CDR3 is TGCGCCAGCAGCTCCGGGACAGGGGGGAATCAGCCCCAGCATTTT.

This chain uses TRBV3-1 (or the pseudogene TRBV3-2) with TRBJ2-1; 9 bases line up with TRBD1. This CDR3 comprises 17 residues. After removal of 4 bases from V and 8 bases from J, the junction contained 15 bases not matched to a gene. CDR1 and CDR2 from the germline V gene are LGHDT and YNNKEL (reference sequence). Here the CDR3 reads CASSPLESGTGIYEQFF. For the CDR3, the DNA is TGTGCCAGCAGCCCACTTGAATCCGGGACAGGGATCTATGAGCAGTTCTTC.

The chain carries TRBV28 and TRBJ2-7, with 7 bases fitting TRBD1. Germline V gene lookup returns CDR1 MDHEN and CDR2 SYDVKM. Trimming at V came to 6 bases and at J to 2 bases, leaving 4 bases not matched to a gene. The CDR3 totals 13 residues. CDR3 bases: TGTGCCAGCAGGACAAGGGGGCCCTACGAGCAGTACTTC. It encodes CASRTRGPYEQYF.

This clone has a handful of counts. The chain combines TRBV6-4 with TRBJ2-3; D perhaps matches TRBD1 (5 bases). The germline CDR1 and CDR2 sequences are MRHNA and SNTAGT. The CDR3 has 13 amino acids. The V end lost 2 bases, the J end lost 5 bases, and 8 bases lay between the germline ends. The CDR3 nucleotides read TGTGCCAGCAGTGACGGGGCAGAAGATACGCAGTATTTT. Residues: CASSDGAEDTQYF.

CDR3: CASRSDRYFTYEQYF. In nucleotides, the CDR3 is TGCGCCAGCAGATCAGACAGATACTTTACCTACGAGCAGTACTTC. This chain links TRBV5-1 with TRBJ2-7, with a weak D call TRBD1 (5 bases). Germline V gives CDR1 SGHRS, CDR2 YFSETQ. V lost 5 bases and J lost 2, with 17 bases in between. The CDR3 extends over 15 amino acids.